This TCR beta chain was recovered during a study of cytomegalovirus exposure and HLA in healthy donors. Regarding the study as a whole: First-cohort TCR clusters were later found to tend to co-occur in the 120 or so validation repertoires.

Trimming removed 0 bases from V and 6 bases from J; junction bases left unmatched: 8. The CDR3 totals 15 residues. Per germline, CDR1 SGHRS and CDR2 YFSETQ. Of note for this clone: Its antigen remains unknown.

Data came from immunoSEQ multiplex PCR; TCRdb stores just in-frame clones and leaves some out. The table records 150,000 or so clones, 80% to 90% of them present only once. The receptor comes from a woman aged 18 to 35 in good health and CMV-seronegative. Source material: PBMCs. The chain uses TRBV5-1 and TRBJ1-1, with 7 bases aligning to TRBD1. The CDR3 reads CASSLVWDRRAEAFF. For the CDR3, the DNA is TGCGCCAGCAGCTTGGTTTGGGACAGAAGAGCTGAAGCTTTCTTT.